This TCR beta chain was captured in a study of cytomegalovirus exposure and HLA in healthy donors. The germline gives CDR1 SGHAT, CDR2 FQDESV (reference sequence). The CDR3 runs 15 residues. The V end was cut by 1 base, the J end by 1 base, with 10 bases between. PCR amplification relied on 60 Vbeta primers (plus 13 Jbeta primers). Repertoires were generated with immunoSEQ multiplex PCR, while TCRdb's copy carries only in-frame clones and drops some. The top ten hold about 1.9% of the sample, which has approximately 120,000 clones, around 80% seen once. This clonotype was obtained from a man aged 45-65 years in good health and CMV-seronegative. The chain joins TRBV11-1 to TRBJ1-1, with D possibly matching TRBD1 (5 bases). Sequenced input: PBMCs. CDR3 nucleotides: TGTGCCAGCAGCTTAGAGGGGAGGAAGAACACTGAAGCTTTCTTT. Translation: CASSLEGRKNTEAFF.